This TCR beta chain appears in the sequencing data of a study of CD8 T cells in ankylosing spondylitis. This clonotype was seen ten or more times. The antigen remains undetermined. Quantitative 5'-RACE with molecular barcodes was used to make the TCR beta libraries. TCRdb reanalysed the 5' RACE reads using MiXCR and keeps one entry per CDR3 protein. The sample lists approximately 520,000 distinct CDR3 sequences; under 5.5% were seen once. Overall study results and limits: A subset of motif variants has previously been described in the synovial fluid and blood of reactive arthritis. In ankylosing spondylitis blood, a motif of roughly 8 highly homologous TCR beta variants appeared characteristic.

Trimming took off 4 bases at V and 2 bases at J, with 15 bases between the two ends. CDR1 is MDHEN, CDR2 SYDVKM, per germline. This CDR3 spans 16 amino acids. The source of this sequence is a male donor with ankylosing spondylitis. The rearrangement links TRBV28 to TRBJ2-1; D possibly matches TRBD1 or TRBD2 (5 bases each). The sequenced sample was blood, either unsorted or a sorted T cell fraction (not recorded which). CDR3 sequence reads: CASSSPGTVTYNEQFF. In DNA, the CDR3 is TGTGCCAGCAGTTCCCCCGGGACGGTTACCTACAATGAGCAGTTCTTC. Drawing the rest from reference TRBV28 and TRBJ2-1, the complete variable domain is DVKVTQSSRYLVKRTGEKVFLECVQDMDHENMFWYRQDPGLGLRLIYFSYDVKMKEKGDIPEGYSVSREKKERFSLILESASTNQTSMYLCASSSPGTVTYNEQFFGPGTRLTVL.